The entry that follows covers one T cell receptor beta chain sequence. What it binds is not known. The entry originates in a study of T cell responses to AZD1222 COVID-19 vaccine. General study results and limits: Elevations in Spike-specific TCR breadth and depth followed administration of two AZD1222 doses.

The CDR3 is made up of 13 amino acids. J gave up 1 base and V 10 bases, and 6 bases lay outside the gene matches. Germline values: CDR1 MDHEN, CDR2 SYDVKM. Sequencing was performed with immunoSEQ multiplex PCR; in TCRdb, only in-frame clones are kept and a portion is missing. The data show 150,000 to 200,000 clones, around 86% seen once. The TCR sequence derives from an adult in good health. The chain is built from TRBV28 and TRBJ1-1; 7 positions agree with TRBD1. This specimen was peripheral blood, taken on day 0 of MenACWY control vaccination. CDR3: CATWDRGNTEAFF. CDR3 coding DNA: TGTGCCACCTGGGACAGAGGGAACACTGAAGCTTTCTTT.